This TCR beta chain was captured by sequencing in a study of resident and recirculating memory T cells in vitiligo. Study background: Shave-biopsy epidermis from lesional and nonlesional skin was sequenced alongside PBMCs. Whole samples, not sorted cells, were homogenized and used for genomic DNA extraction. Study-wide findings and caveats: Clonality differed among vitiligo lesions, with no unique dominant clone.

Some clones are missing from TCRdb's copy, which holds only in-frame ones; the method was immunoSEQ multiplex PCR. The table shows approximately 69,000 clones, with approximately 90% occurring only once. A word on this clone: Its antigen is as yet unknown.

Patients had received no treatment within the previous three months. The CDR3 loop spans 15 amino acids. The germline V and J ends were trimmed by 1 base and 5 bases, with 14 bases remaining between them. CDR1 and CDR2 (germline): MNHNS, SASEGT. The TCR was taken from a male donor with vitiligo. Sequenced sample: blood. The V call is TRBV6-1, the J call TRBJ1-1; TRBD1 might be the D (5 bases). CDR3 amino acids: CASSEEEGRGTEAFF. CDR3 coding DNA: TGTGCCAGCAGTGAAGAAGAGGGACGGGGGACTGAAGCTTTCTTT.